These T cell receptor beta chains were read from a single sample in a study of cytotoxic CD8 clonotypes in ibrutinib-treated CLL. Profiled with immunoSEQ multiplex PCR; TCRdb holds only in-frame clones, not every one. The data hold 100,000 to 150,000 clones, with over 75% observed a single time. Sequenced material: PBMCs, taken after 24 months of ibrutinib treatment. These receptors all stem from a human donor with chronic lymphocytic leukemia. The CDR3 runs from the conserved cysteine through the conserved F or W. The D gene is left open where the match is weak. For some rows the clone size is stated as once, few or many, or as a class when expanded; others skip it.

v_call	clone_size	cdr3_length	j_call	d_call	cdr3_aa	cdr3_nt
TRBV4-1	few	19	TRBJ1-4	NA	CASSQLRLDLGRANEKLFF	TGCGCCAGCAGCCAACTCCGGCTGGACCTCGGCCGGGCTAATGAAAAACTGTTTTTT
TRBV5-7	NA	14	TRBJ1-5	NA	CASSFWRAKQPQHF	TGTGCCAGCAGCTTCTGGAGGGCGAAACAGCCCCAGCATTTT
TRBV28	NA	16	TRBJ1-1	NA	CASSRRTVSVATEAFF	TGTGCCAGCAGTCGCAGGACAGTTTCCGTCGCCACTGAAGCTTTCTTT
TRBV6-6	NA	15	TRBJ2-3	NA	CASRGLRGEGDPQYF	TGTGCCAGCAGAGGCCTGAGGGGGGAGGGTGATCCGCAGTATTTT
TRBV4-1	NA	21	TRBJ2-1	TRBD2	CASSQARLAGGPSGAYNEQFF	TGCGCCAGCAGCCAAGCCCGACTAGCGGGAGGGCCTTCGGGGGCCTACAATGAGCAGTTCTTC
TRBV14	NA	18	TRBJ2-3	TRBD2	CASSQLIAGDPRRGTQYF	TGTGCCAGCAGCCAGCTCATCGCGGGGGACCCACGAAGAGGTACGCAGTATTTT
TRBV2	NA	14	TRBJ1-1	NA	CASTSGVQVTEAFF	TGTGCCAGCACTTCCGGGGTTCAGGTTACTGAAGCTTTCTTT
TRBV5-1	NA	12	TRBJ2-5	NA	CASSLSGLAQYF	TGCGCCAGCAGCTTATCGGGGCTGGCCCAGTACTTC
TRBV28	NA	13	TRBJ1-3	NA	CASSLGPGNTIYF	TGTGCCAGCAGTTTGGGCCCTGGAAACACCATATATTTT
TRBV7-8	NA	17	TRBJ1-2	NA	CASSSAIDTGTSYGYTF	TGTGCCAGCAGCTCCGCAATCGACACCGGGACAAGTTATGGCTACACCTTC
TRBV6-6	NA	15	TRBJ2-7	NA	CASSYWRGRSYEQYF	TGTGCCAGCAGTTACTGGCGGGGCCGCTCCTACGAGCAGTACTTC
TRBV5-1	NA	15	TRBJ1-5	TRBD1	CASSSQGAYNQPQHF	TGCGCCAGCAGCTCTCAGGGGGCCTACAATCAGCCCCAGCATTTT
TRBV19	NA	12	TRBJ2-2	NA	CASSTRRGELFF	TGTGCCAGTAGTACCCGCAGAGGGGAGCTGTTTTTT
TRBV7-2	few	13	TRBJ1-2	NA	CASSLDGVSGYTF	TGTGCCAGCAGCTTAGATGGGGTGAGCGGCTACACCTTC
TRBV28	once	15	TRBJ1-5	NA	CASSQEGYSNQPQHF	TGTGCCAGCAGTCAGGAGGGGTATAGCAATCAGCCCCAGCATTTT
TRBV18	NA	16	TRBJ1-6	TRBD1	CASSQTGARDREPLHF	TGTGCCAGCTCACAGACAGGGGCCCGCGACCGTGAACCCCTCCACTTT
TRBV18	NA	17	TRBJ2-1	NA	CASSPTSGAGDGNEQFF	TGTGCCAGCTCACCGACTAGTGGCGCAGGGGATGGGAATGAGCAGTTCTTC
TRBV4-1	few	15	TRBJ1-2	NA	CASSPRDTGGYGYTF	TGCGCCAGCAGCCCCCGGGACACGGGCGGTTATGGCTACACCTTC
TRBV6-5	NA	15	TRBJ2-4	TRBD2	CASSLTLAGKNIQYF	TGTGCCAGCAGTTTAACACTAGCGGGGAAGAACATTCAGTACTTC
TRBV6-4	NA	13	TRBJ1-2	NA	CASFLRELYGYTF	TGTGCCAGTTTTCTTCGGGAACTCTATGGCTACACCTTC
TRBV4-3	once	16	TRBJ1-6	NA	CASSQLTASYNSPLHF	TGCGCCAGCAGCCAATTGACAGCCTCCTATAATTCACCCCTCCACTTT
TRBV7-9	NA	12	TRBJ1-2	NA	CASSQARYGYTF	TGTGCCAGCAGCCAAGCGAGGTATGGCTACACCTTC
TRBV7-9	NA	12	TRBJ1-4	NA	CASSLSRGKLFF	TGTGCCAGCAGCCTTAGTCGCGGAAAACTGTTTTTT
TRBV6-4	few	18	TRBJ2-4	TRBD2	CASSPQGSGRARRNIQYF	TGTGCCAGCAGCCCCCAGGGTAGCGGGAGGGCCCGAAGAAACATTCAGTACTTC
TRBV28	few	14	TRBJ1-1	NA	CASSLAGRVTEAFF	TGTGCCAGCAGTTTGGCAGGGAGGGTCACTGAAGCTTTCTTT
TRBV7-8	few	17	TRBJ1-6	TRBD1	CASSFSPMDRGSSPLHF	TGTGCCAGCAGCTTCTCGCCCATGGACAGGGGCTCTTCACCCCTCCACTTT
TRBV4-2	once	14	TRBJ1-1	NA	CASSQDAVGTEAFF	TGTGCCAGCAGCCAAGACGCCGTGGGCACTGAAGCTTTCTTT
TRBV2	few	12	TRBJ2-2	TRBD2	CASSESGGKPSF	TGTGCCAGCAGTGAGAGCGGGGGGAAACCTTCCTTT
TRBV15	NA	15	TRBJ2-7	NA	CATSRELGQRYEQYF	TGTGCCACCAGCAGAGAATTGGGGCAGCGTTACGAGCAGTACTTC
TRBV2	once	13	TRBJ2-1	NA	CASSGQGRGEQFF	TGTGCCAGCAGCGGGCAGGGAAGAGGTGAGCAGTTCTTC
TRBV6-6	NA	15	TRBJ2-1	NA	CASSTRTYSYNEQFF	TGTGCCAGCAGTACCCGTACGTACTCCTACAATGAGCAGTTCTTC
TRBV5-4	NA	14	TRBJ2-3	TRBD1	CASSFLTGADTQYF	TGTGCCAGCAGCTTCCTAACAGGGGCAGATACGCAGTATTTT
TRBV7-9	NA	16	TRBJ2-3	NA	CASSLEWGRRADTQYF	TGTGCCAGCAGCTTAGAGTGGGGCAGGAGGGCAGATACGCAGTATTTT
TRBV28	NA	16	TRBJ2-7	TRBD1	CASSRTGALAAYEQYF	TGTGCCAGCAGCCGGACAGGAGCCCTGGCCGCCTACGAGCAGTACTTC
TRBV19	NA	14	TRBJ2-1	NA	CASSIDRLYNEQFF	TGTGCCAGTAGTATAGATCGACTGTACAATGAGCAGTTCTTC
TRBV9	NA	14	TRBJ2-3	TRBD2	CASSARLSGGTQYF	TGTGCCAGCAGCGCTAGACTGTCCGGGGGGACGCAGTATTTT
TRBV28	NA	14	TRBJ2-7	NA	CASSFRGVNYEQYF	TGTGCCAGCAGTTTTCGAGGGGTCAACTACGAGCAGTACTTC
TRBV6-1	NA	13	TRBJ2-3	TRBD1	CASSRQGADTQYF	TGTGCCAGCAGCCGACAGGGGGCAGATACGCAGTATTTT
TRBV28	NA	15	TRBJ2-1	TRBD1	CASSLSRGLYNEQFF	TGTGCCAGCAGTTTATCCAGGGGGCTCTACAATGAGCAGTTCTTC
TRBV28	NA	15	TRBJ1-4	NA	CASSLWGAKSEKLFF	TGTGCCAGCAGTCTCTGGGGGGCAAAGAGTGAAAAACTGTTTTTT
TRBV19	few	12	TRBJ2-1	TRBD1	CASTPSGGEQFF	TGTGCCAGTACCCCTTCAGGGGGAGAGCAGTTCTTC
TRBV7-8	NA	17	TRBJ2-5	TRBD2	CASSLRWASGDEETQYF	TGTGCCAGCAGCTTGCGATGGGCTAGCGGGGATGAAGAGACCCAGTACTTC
TRBV6-1	NA	15	TRBJ2-3	TRBD1	CASSGGQGSTDTQYF	TGTGCCAGCAGTGGGGGACAGGGTAGCACAGATACGCAGTATTTT
TRBV7-9	NA	17	TRBJ1-3	NA	CASTLQTGPTSGNTIYF	TGTGCCAGCACCCTCCAAACTGGTCCGACCTCTGGAAACACCATATATTTT
TRBV11-2	NA	15	TRBJ2-1	TRBD2	CASSLGLAQSGEQFF	TGTGCCAGCAGCCTTGGACTAGCCCAGTCAGGTGAGCAGTTCTTC
TRBV2	few	13	TRBJ2-1	NA	CASSPTVYNEQFF	TGTGCCAGCAGTCCGACAGTCTACAATGAGCAGTTCTTC
TRBV5-8	once	16	TRBJ1-2	NA	CASTWAGIGSEYGYTF	TGTGCCAGCACCTGGGCTGGGATTGGATCCGAATATGGCTACACCTTC
TRBV28	NA	17	TRBJ2-5	NA	CASSSLNRAAGGETQYF	TGTGCCAGCAGTTCCCTAAACCGGGCCGCCGGCGGAGAGACCCAGTACTTC
TRBV6-5	NA	16	TRBJ1-1	NA	CASSYSSNWGNTEAFF	TGTGCCAGCAGTTACTCGAGCAACTGGGGGAACACTGAAGCTTTCTTT
TRBV4-3	NA	18	TRBJ2-2	NA	CASSQEPGYGRNTGELFF	TGCGCCAGCAGCCAAGAACCGGGATATGGGAGGAACACCGGGGAGCTGTTTTTT
TRBV7-9	NA	16	TRBJ1-1	NA	CASSPRGSQTKGEAFF	TGTGCCAGCAGCCCTAGGGGGTCCCAGACGAAAGGTGAAGCTTTCTTT
TRBV6-5	NA	15	TRBJ1-2	NA	CASSGHRDTFYGYTF	TGTGCCAGCAGTGGACACCGGGACACGTTCTATGGCTACACCTTC
TRBV5-4	few	13	TRBJ2-5	NA	CASSWGLEETQYF	TGTGCCAGCAGTTGGGGTCTTGAAGAGACCCAGTACTTC
TRBV7-2	NA	17	TRBJ1-5	TRBD1	CASSRTRGQQWGQPQHF	TGTGCCAGCAGCCGTACGAGGGGGCAACAATGGGGTCAGCCCCAGCATTTT
TRBV7-2	NA	16	TRBJ2-7	NA	CASSRNTGLLPYEQYF	TGTGCCAGCAGCCGGAACACGGGACTTCTCCCCTACGAGCAGTACTTC